This TCR beta chain was captured in a study of blood T cells in healthy people across ages (dated by TCRdb to the mid-2010s). At the level of the whole study: In model experiments, template switching captured roughly one uniquely barcoded TCR beta cDNA molecule for every two T cells. The donors were divided into four age groups: young (average about 16 years), middle-aged (almost 40), aged (approximately 62) and long-lived (about 79). Using deep sequencing normalized with unique cDNA molecular identifiers, the study measured how TCR beta repertoire diversity changes with age. Using the same blood draw, the study looked at two additional independent replicas of 1 million unique cDNA reads for two donors, one aged 18 to 30 and the other aged 80 or older.

Overall study outcomes, separate from this receptor: The CMV infection status of donors was not known, potentially confounding age-related changes in expanded clonotypes. A strong correlation was found between observed TCR beta diversity and the percentage of naive T cells measured by flow cytometry. Compared with the aged group, the long-lived group had more naive CD4+ T cells, fewer expanded clones and increased TCR diversity, suggesting age selection. Since profiling was done on bulk unsorted PBMCs, naive and antigen-experienced compartments could not be conclusively compared. Estimates of total diversity based on one million sequenced T cells were considered lower bounds and underestimates. Observed TCR beta diversity per million T cells fell roughly linearly with age, and a significant reduction was already apparent by age about 38.

Only a few counts were recorded for this clonotype. Its antigen has not been determined. Qualities for individual bases were not recorded, and no much larger clone is one base off. The CDR3 runs 19 residues from the cysteine to the phenylalanine. Only CDR3 DNA remains: 57 bases, in frame from the first base. Trimming costs V 0 bases and J 4 bases, and their ends lie 23 bases apart. CDR1 and CDR2, looked up from the germline V gene, are MNHEY and SVGEGT. The library was built by means of 5' RACE. Sequenced on an Illumina HiSeq 2500. A second PCR of 7 to 11 cycles was performed with a sample-barcoded 5' primer and a J-beta primer mix. Each TCR beta cDNA molecule received a unique molecular identifier from a template-switch 5' adaptor carrying 12 random nucleotides. At least 2.5 million CDR3-containing paired-end reads were obtained from each sample. First-strand cDNA was synthesized from all RNA with the Mint cDNA synthesis kit, primed by a TRBC-specific oligonucleotide. After uracil-DNA glycosylase treatment, a first 18-cycle PCR used universal primers M1SS and BC2_uni_R on all cDNA. Per the original workflow: For normalization, 1 million high-quality reads were randomly selected from each sample, with every read carrying a distinct molecular identifier. Reads sharing molecular identifiers were discarded rather than binned into consensus sequences. MiTCR, set to a Q25 quality threshold and the strictest error-elimination algorithm, was used for CDR3 identification, clonotype clustering and error correction. A nonparametric unseen species model with Euler transformation was used to estimate a lower bound on total TCR beta diversity. The public sequencing data were trimmed at Q25 with fastp and processed into clonotypes with MiXCR by TCRdb, which kept only in-frame beta chains. Rows with a matching CDR3 protein are joined into one entry that keeps the most common DNA and genes. The V and J calls follow TCRdb's processing rather than the paper's. The sample data list hundreds of thousands of distinct CDR3 sequences, and roughly 25% of these were observed just once. The ten largest clones represent more than 8.5% of the sample.

Donors were 39 systemically healthy Caucasian individuals from Russia aged roughly 6 to 95 years. Each donor gave ten milliliters of peripheral blood, collected into EDTA-treated Vacutainer tubes. Ficoll-Paque density-gradient centrifugation was used to isolate PBMCs, with at least 7 million obtained per sample. Total RNA was extracted from PBMCs with Trizol reagent, with at least 5.5 micrograms obtained per sample. The percentages of naive CD45RAhigh/CD27high T cells were determined by flow cytometry on a PBMC aliquot from every donor. These data were likewise used in another study, on T cells of mothers and their children. The second investigation adds: Donors were nine systemically healthy Caucasian individuals: three mothers and their six children. cDNA synthesis used all of the extracted RNA, with roughly 1.5 ug of RNA in each 15 ul reaction. In the second PCR, sample barcodes and 2-4 random nucleotides were introduced via the M1S primer. Each mother yielded over 9 million TCR beta CDR3 reads and each child 2.5 million to 3 million reads. In both related and unrelated pairs, thymic selection shapes the output of TCR recombination in a similar way, with inherited differences having only a minor effect. Normalized repertoire overlap was always slightly but never significantly higher in related than unrelated mother-child pairs. With a sensitivity of 90 to 100 clones per million clonotypes, no persistent microchimeric T cell clones were detected. To look for features that set related mother-child pairs apart from unrelated individuals, the researchers ran deep NGS to compare the TCR beta repertoires of mothers and children. Mothers averaged about 37 +/- 4 years of age and children averaged around 10 +/- 4 years. After adapter ligation with NEBNext reagents, the libraries were sequenced on Illumina HiSeq 2000 with 100+100 nt paired-end reads. Mother and child libraries were prepared a month apart and sequenced in separate runs to prevent cross-contamination. For each donor, between 500,000 and 2,000,000 distinct TCR beta clonotypes were identified. Naive TCR beta clonotypes were estimated from low-frequency clonotypes matched to each donor's FACS-determined naive share, without sorting.

The chain joins TRBV6-2 or TRBV6-3 to TRBJ2-3, with the D gene tentatively TRBD1 or TRBD2, based on 5 matching bases in each. Sequenced sample: blood. This TCR was recovered from a boy between 10 and 17 years old in good health. The DNA reads as follows: TGTGCCAGCAGTTACTCGAGCTCCGGGACCTGGGACGGAGCAGATACGCAGTATTTT. It is translated as CASSYSSSGTWDGADTQYF.